Reported below is one T cell receptor (beta chain). Its specificity is not known. TCRdb reanalysed the reads using MiXCR and keeps one entry per CDR3 protein. The profile shows a few hundred thousand distinct CDR3 sequences, roughly a third of them singletons. The V end lost 3 bases, the J end lost 5 bases, and 14 bases lay between the germline ends. CDR3 length equals 15 residues. CDR1 LNHDA and CDR2 SQIVND come from the germline V gene (reference sequence). This sample was included in a study of T cell repertoires in cytomegalovirus infection. The study's findings and limits: Dominant in the ex vivo response were TCR beta clonotypes restricted by HLA-C and specific for CMV.

The receptor comes from a human donor in good health (CMV status not recorded). Some clones in this sample may be carry-over from other donors' samples. The sample consisted of cultured PBMCs, taken from culture after CMV antigen stimulation. V usage is TRBV19 and J usage is TRBJ2-1; D not resolved. For the CDR3, the DNA is TGTGCCAGTAGTATTTTGGCACTACCCAACAATGAGCAGTTCTTC. This codes for CASSILALPNNEQFF.